Listed here are 32 T cell receptor beta chains from one sample, sequenced in a study of type 1 regulatory T cells. TCRdb independently ran MiXCR on the reads; one entry per CDR3 protein. The table has more than 60,000 distinct CDR3 sequences, 49% seen once. Their antigen targets remain unknown. The sequencing input was cultured non-Tr1 T cells, either the whole culture or a sorted T cell fraction (not recorded which). The receptors stem from a human donor in good health.

This clonotype was seen a few times. The chain recombines TRBV7-9 with TRBJ1-1; no firm D call. The germline V gene has CDR1 SEHNR and CDR2 FQNEAQ (reference sequence). The CDR3 covers 15 residues. The V end was cut by 5 bases, the J end by 3 bases, with 16 bases between. This chain's CDR3 is CASSIYWAEDTEAFF. CDR3 coding DNA: TGTGCCAGCAGCATCTATTGGGCGGAGGACACTGAAGCTTTCTTT.

The chain links TRBV29-1 to TRBJ2-1, with D tentatively TRBD1 (5 bases). The CDR3 is made up of 12 amino acids. Germline V lookup: CDR1 SQVTM, CDR2 ANQGSEA. V was clipped by 4 bases and J by 6 bases, with 10 bases between them. CDR3 sequence reads: CSVAKGLNEQFF. The CDR3 nucleotides are TGCAGCGTTGCGAAGGGGCTCAATGAGCAGTTCTTC.

The genes are TRBV24-1 and TRBJ1-2; a possible D gene is TRBD1 (5 bases). Trimming stripped 3 bases from V and 5 bases from J, with 27 bases between. The CDR3 consists of 19 residues. Germline loops: CDR1 KGHDR, CDR2 SFDVKD. The CDR3 reads CATSDNRPLRAGGLYGYTF. In DNA, the CDR3 is TGTGCCACCAGTGATAACAGACCGCTCAGGGCCGGAGGGCTATATGGCTACACCTTC.

This clonotype was counted a few times. V usage is TRBV20-1 and J usage is TRBJ2-5; TRBD1 matches at 7 bases. Germline CDR1 is DFQATT and CDR2 is SNEGSKA (reference sequence). The CDR3 loop spans 14 amino acids. V lost 6 bases and J lost 4; bases outside the gene matches: 11. The CDR3 region is CSADFRGRGETQYF. CDR3 DNA: TGCAGTGCGGATTTTAGGGGGCGAGGAGAGACCCAGTACTTC.

The rearrangement joins TRBV29-1 to TRBJ2-3; 12 nucleotides align to TRBD2. The germline CDR1 and CDR2 sequences are SQVTM and ANQGSEA. J was trimmed by 7 bases and V by 2 bases; bases with no gene match: 19. The CDR3 sequence is 19 residues long. CDR3 sequence: CSVEPLAGGSFASGNTQYF. CDR3 sequence (DNA): TGCAGCGTTGAACCTCTAGCGGGGGGGTCGTTTGCTTCAGGGAATACGCAGTATTTT.

V usage is TRBV6-1 and J usage is TRBJ1-5; 8 bases are a match to TRBD1. The CDR3 spans 14 residues. The V gene's germline CDR1 is MNHNS and CDR2 SASEGT. The J segment lost 5 bases and the V segment lost 6 bases, leaving 6 bases of the junction unmatched. The CDR3 protein is CASRDRDLYQPQHF. The CDR3 region has the DNA TGTGCCAGCAGGGACAGGGATTTATATCAGCCCCAGCATTTT.

This sequence joins TRBV2 and TRBJ1-2, with D perhaps TRBD1 (6 bases). This CDR3 region has 14 residues. Trimming shortened V by 3 bases and J by 6 bases, and 14 bases separated the two germline ends. Germline CDR1 SNHLY, CDR2 FYNNEI. This CDR3 is CASSDVGALDGYTF. CDR3 nucleotide sequence: TGTGCCAGCAGTGATGTGGGGGCACTCGATGGCTACACCTTC.

This clonotype was picked up a small number of times. The chain links TRBV20-1 to TRBJ2-3; no reliable D call. V dropped 1 base and J dropped 5 bases, with 16 bases sitting between them. This CDR3 is built from 15 residues. In germline, CDR1 is DFQATT, CDR2 SNEGSKA (reference sequence). The CDR3 DNA reads TGCAGTGCTAGAGTTAGACATATCGCCGGAGATACGCAGTATTTT. Translated: CSARVRHIAGDTQYF.

The V and J genes are TRBV5-1 and TRBJ1-2; unclear D gene. Trimming removed 2 bases from V and 8 bases from J, with 13 bases in between. The CDR3 covers 13 residues. Germline values: CDR1 SGHRS, CDR2 YFSETQ. The CDR3 sequence is CASSFSPLEGYTF. DNA of the CDR3: TGCGCCAGCAGCTTTTCCCCCCTAGAGGGCTACACCTTC. Drawing the rest from reference TRBV5-1 and TRBJ1-2, the complete variable domain is KAGVTQTPRYLIKTRGQQVTLSCSPISGHRSVSWYQQTPGQGLQFLFEYFSETQRNKGNFPGRFSGRQFSNSRSEMNVSTLELGDSALYLCASSFSPLEGYTFGSGTRLTVV.

This clonotype has a handful of counts. The chain joins TRBV3-1 to TRBJ2-3, with 11 bases matching TRBD2. CDR3 length: 18 residues. The ends lost 2 bases at V and 2 bases at J; junction bases unmatched: 9. The germline V gene encodes CDR1 LGHDT and CDR2 YNNKEL (reference sequence). CDR3 nucleotides: TGTGCCAGCAGCCAAAACGGGCTAGCGGGGGGCCCCACAGATACGCAGTATTTT. It yields the protein CASSQNGLAGGPTDTQYF.

There are a few counts of this clonotype. The chain is built from TRBV5-1 and TRBJ2-6, with TRBD1 as a possible D gene (5 bases). This CDR3 region has 17 residues. The V gene lost 1 base and the J gene lost 2 bases, with 13 bases spanning the gap. The V gene's germline CDR1 is SGHRS and CDR2 YFSETQ. This CDR3 reads CASSLTELQAGANVLTF. CDR3 coding DNA: TGCGCCAGCAGCTTGACCGAATTACAGGCTGGGGCCAACGTCCTGACTTTC.

CDR3 nucleotide sequence: TGTGCCAGCAGTAAGGGTGGTCAGCCCCAGCATTTT. Protein: CASSKGGQPQHF. The genes are TRBV12-3 or TRBV12-4 and TRBJ1-5, with D hard to call. Between the trimmed V and J ends, which lost 5 bases and 6 bases, there was a span of 8 bases. The CDR3 spans 12 residues.

The V call is TRBV7-9, the J call TRBJ1-4, with D unclear. There are 13 residues in the CDR3. Between the trimmed V and J ends, which lost 4 bases and 7 bases, there was a span of 10 bases. Per germline, CDR1 SEHNR and CDR2 FQNEAQ (reference sequence). The CDR3 DNA reads TGTGCCAGCAGCTCGATTGGGCGTGAAAAACTGTTTTTT. It codes for CASSSIGREKLFF.

This clonotype was found a few times. This CDR3 reads CASSAGASGFYNEQFF. The CDR3 DNA is TGTGCCAGCAGTGCTGGGGCTAGCGGGTTCTACAATGAGCAGTTCTTC. The chain has TRBV6-2 or TRBV6-3 and TRBJ2-1; the match to TRBD2 covers 8 bases. The CDR3 spans 16 residues. Germline lookup yields CDR1 MNHEY and CDR2 SVGEGT. The V gene end was trimmed by 5 bases and the J gene end by 3 bases; junction bases not matched to a gene: 9.

This clonotype has only a few counts. V gene TRBV29-1 combines with J gene TRBJ1-4; 9 bases fit TRBD1. J gave up 8 bases and V 5 bases, and 12 bases lay outside the gene matches. CDR1 and CDR2 from the germline V gene are SQVTM and ANQGSEA. The CDR3 has 15 residues. The chain's CDR3 is CSVSGTGTGLEKLFF. CDR3 DNA sequence: TGCAGCGTTTCTGGGACCGGGACAGGGCTAGAAAAACTGTTTTTT.

The chain couples TRBV3-1 to TRBJ2-3, with TRBD2 as a possible D gene (7 bases). The V end was cut by 5 bases, the J end by 6 bases, with 18 bases between. The CDR3 totals 15 residues. The germline CDR1 and CDR2 sequences are LGHDT and YNNKEL (reference sequence). The CDR3 reads CASSMFGGAGDTQYF. CDR3 bases: TGTGCCAGCAGCATGTTTGGGGGGGCGGGGGATACGCAGTATTTT.

A word on this clonotype: A much bigger clone sits one base away, suggesting this may be a read error. V is TRBV10-3 and J is TRBJ2-2; D is tentatively TRBD1 or TRBD2 (5 bases each). Trimming left V 7 bases short and J 9 bases short, with 18 bases between. The germline gives CDR1 ENHRY, CDR2 SYGVKD. The CDR3 is 14 residues long. CDR3 bases: TGTGCCATCACCCAGGGACCAGATTATCGGGAGCTGTTTTTT. It is translated as CAITQGPDYRELFF.

The chain couples TRBV20-1 to TRBJ2-5; TRBD1 matches at 7 bases. CDR3 size: 14 residues. With 6 bases clipped from V and 1 base from J, the junction kept 8 bases outside the gene matches. The germline CDR1 and CDR2 sequences are DFQATT and SNEGSKA (reference sequence). The CDR3 coding sequence is TGCAGTGCCAATCCGACAGGGCTCCAAGAGACCCAGTACTTC. Encoded protein: CSANPTGLQETQYF.

This clonotype was counted many times. This chain connects TRBV18 to TRBJ1-5; TRBD1 aligns across 7 bases. CDR1 is KGHSH and CDR2 is LQKENI in the germline V gene. V shed 8 bases, J shed 4 bases, and the junction held 5 bases outside the gene matches. The CDR3 covers 13 residues. CDR3 nucleotides: TGTGCCAGCGCGCCGGGACAGAATCAGCCCCAGCATTTT. Amino acid sequence: CASAPGQNQPQHF.

This clonotype was seen a few times. The rearrangement links TRBV18 to TRBJ2-5; D call uncertain. Per the germline V gene, CDR1 is KGHSH and CDR2 is LQKENI. The CDR3 is 14 residues long. Between the trimmed V and J ends, which lost 3 bases and 4 bases, there was a span of 12 bases. CDR3 sequence: CASSPPYGRETQYF. In DNA, the CDR3 is TGTGCCAGCTCACCCCCCTATGGACGAGAGACCCAGTACTTC.

The rearrangement uses TRBV27 and TRBJ1-1; D gene unclear. Looked up from germline, CDR1 is MNHEY and CDR2 is SMNVEV (reference sequence). V was cut by 5 bases and J by 0 bases, with 10 bases left in between. The CDR3 loop spans 14 amino acids. The CDR3 DNA sequence: TGTGCCAGCAGTCCCAATCACCTGAACACTGAAGCTTTCTTT. Translating gives CASSPNHLNTEAFF.

The chain carries TRBV11-3 and TRBJ2-1, with D hard to call. V lost 0 bases, J lost 0 bases, and 21 bases lay in between. The CDR3 is made up of 20 amino acids. Germline lookup yields CDR1 SGHNT and CDR2 YENEEA. In DNA, the CDR3 is TGTGCCAGCAGCTTAGATTGGACCCCCTCCACGGCGGACTCCTACAATGAGCAGTTCTTC. Translating it yields CASSLDWTPSTADSYNEQFF.

The V and J genes are TRBV28 and TRBJ1-1; the D gene is possibly TRBD1 (5 bases). Germline CDR1 MDHEN, CDR2 SYDVKM. This CDR3 has 16 residues. The V gene lost 7 bases and the J gene lost 2 bases, with 20 bases spanning the gap. The CDR3 here is CASKNLRGRGNTEAFF. The CDR3 bases are TGTGCCAGCAAAAATCTGAGGGGAAGGGGAAACACTGAAGCTTTCTTT.

The chain is built from TRBV4-1 and TRBJ1-6; 10 positions agree with TRBD1. V shed 3 bases, J shed 5 bases, and the junction held 16 bases outside the gene matches. This CDR3 is built from 20 residues. Germline loops: CDR1 MGHRA, CDR2 YSYEKL. The CDR3: CASSHLARQGQGRDNSPLHF. CDR3 sequence (DNA): TGCGCCAGCAGCCACCTTGCGCGCCAGGGACAGGGGAGAGATAATTCACCCCTCCACTTT.

This clonotype was detected a few times. V is TRBV20-1 and J is TRBJ1-6; no definite D call. This CDR3 contains 11 residues. With 5 bases removed from V and 8 bases from J, the gap between germline ends came to 7 bases. Per germline, CDR1 DFQATT and CDR2 SNEGSKA (reference sequence). The CDR3 DNA is TGCAGTGCTCGGCCAGATTCACCCCTCCACTTT. The encoded protein is CSARPDSPLHF.

The chain employs TRBV19 and TRBJ2-4; a weak D match, TRBD1 (6 bases). This CDR3 region has 13 residues. V was pared by 7 bases and J by 8 bases, with 15 bases between. Looked up from germline, CDR1 is LNHDA and CDR2 is SQIVND (reference sequence). The CDR3 loop is CASTTWSGDIQYF. The CDR3 bases are TGTGCCAGTACCACTTGGTCAGGGGACATTCAGTACTTC.

The chain links TRBV29-1 to TRBJ1-1; D is undetermined. This CDR3 spans 12 amino acids. V lost 5 bases to trimming and J lost 1 base, with 8 bases between them. Germline lookup yields CDR1 SQVTM and CDR2 ANQGSEA. The CDR3 protein is CSVRAGNTEAFF. In nucleotides, the CDR3 is TGCAGCGTTCGGGCCGGGAACACTGAAGCTTTCTTT.

In regard to this clonotype: Since no conserved phenylalanine or tryptophan closes the CDR3, a read error is the likely cause. The gene calls are TRBV27 and TRBJ1-2; D is perhaps TRBD1 (5 bases). The CDR3 runs to 13 residues. The V and J ends lost 8 bases and 8 bases respectively, with 18 bases between them. Germline CDR1 MNHEY, CDR2 SMNVEV (reference sequence). The CDR3: CASGGFGRDGYTL. Here the CDR3 DNA reads TGTGCCAGCGGGGGTTTTGGGCGAGACGGCTACACCCTC.

The chain combines TRBV7-2 with TRBJ2-7; D is unclear. Trimming cost V 1 base and J 0 bases, with 10 bases left between them. CDR3 length: 15 amino acids. CDR1 SGHTA and CDR2 FQGNSA come from the germline V gene. The CDR3 spells CASSLGGKSSYEQYF. Written as DNA, the CDR3 is TGTGCCAGCAGCTTAGGTGGCAAAAGCTCCTACGAGCAGTACTTC.

A few counts support this clonotype. The chain is built from TRBV6-2 or TRBV6-3 and TRBJ2-7, with 7 positions matching TRBD2. The CDR3 is 16 amino acids. With 5 bases clipped from V and 0 bases from J, the junction kept 10 bases outside the gene matches. Germline-derived CDR1 and CDR2 are MNHEY and SVGEGT. CDR3 amino acids: CASSPPRSGASYEQYF. DNA for the CDR3: TGTGCCAGCAGTCCCCCAAGGAGCGGGGCCTCCTACGAGCAGTACTTC.

The chain has TRBV5-1 and TRBJ2-6; D might be TRBD1 (6 bases). This CDR3 spans 19 amino acids. Trimming took off 3 bases at V and 2 bases at J, with 21 bases between the two ends. Germline assignment: CDR1 SGHRS and CDR2 YFSETQ. The CDR3 loop is CASSWPGQGGEAGANVLTF. The CDR3, as DNA: TGCGCCAGCAGCTGGCCGGGACAAGGGGGAGAAGCTGGGGCCAACGTCCTGACTTTC.

A few counts support this clonotype. The chain links TRBV5-5 to TRBJ2-1; TRBD1 matches 8 bases. Germline CDR1 SGHKS, CDR2 YYEKEE (reference sequence). Trimming at V came to 1 base and at J to 8 bases, leaving 8 bases not matched to a gene. The CDR3 runs 15 residues. The CDR3 loop reads CASSLLGQGRDEQFF. CDR3 nucleotide sequence: TGTGCCAGCAGCTTGTTAGGACAGGGTCGGGATGAGCAGTTCTTC.